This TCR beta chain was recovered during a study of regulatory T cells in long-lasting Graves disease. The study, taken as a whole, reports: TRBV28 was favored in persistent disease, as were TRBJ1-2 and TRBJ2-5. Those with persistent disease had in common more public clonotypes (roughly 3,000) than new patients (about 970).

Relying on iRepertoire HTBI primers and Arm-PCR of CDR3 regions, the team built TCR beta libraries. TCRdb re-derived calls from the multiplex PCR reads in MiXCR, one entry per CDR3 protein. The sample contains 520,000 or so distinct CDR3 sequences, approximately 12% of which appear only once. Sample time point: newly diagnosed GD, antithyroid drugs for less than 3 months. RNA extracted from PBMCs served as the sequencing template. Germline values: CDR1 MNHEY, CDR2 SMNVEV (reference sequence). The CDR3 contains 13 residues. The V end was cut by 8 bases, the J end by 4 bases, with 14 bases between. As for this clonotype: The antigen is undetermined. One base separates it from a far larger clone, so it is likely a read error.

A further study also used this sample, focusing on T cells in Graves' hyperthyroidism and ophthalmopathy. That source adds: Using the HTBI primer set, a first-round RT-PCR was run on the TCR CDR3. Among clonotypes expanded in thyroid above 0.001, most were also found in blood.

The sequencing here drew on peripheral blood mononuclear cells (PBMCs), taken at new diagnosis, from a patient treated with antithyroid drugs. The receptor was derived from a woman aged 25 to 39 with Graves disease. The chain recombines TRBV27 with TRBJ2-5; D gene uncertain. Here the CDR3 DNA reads TGTGCCAGCGCCACCCCCTCGAGAGAGACCCAGTACTTC. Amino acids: CASATPSRETQYF.